In this sample, the clone carrying this T cell receptor (beta chain) turned up many times. Its antigen remains unknown. The record originates from a study of T cells in Graves' hyperthyroidism and ophthalmopathy. Overall study: It was at initial diagnosis, before any treatment, that peripheral blood was collected. Study-wide points: By a 13 V-J model, ophthalmopathy was set apart from stable hyperthyroidism. Model predictions of ophthalmopathy came a median approximately 6.8 months before onset. Within blood appeared most thyroid clonotypes that had expanded above 0.001.

The CDR3 regions of TCR beta were amplified from RNA transcripts. Researchers ran a first-round RT-PCR on the TCR CDR3 using the HTBI primer set. TCRdb re-called the multiplex PCR reads through MiXCR, storing one row per CDR3 protein. Found here are hundreds of thousands of distinct CDR3 sequences, under 25% of them singletons; the top ten hold under 35%. Germline-derived CDR1 and CDR2 are SNHLY and FYNNEI. This CDR3 is 15 amino acids long. Trimming cost V 1 base and J 0 bases, with 10 bases left between them. The sequence derives from a man younger than 45 with Graves' ophthalmopathy. The chain links TRBV2 to TRBJ2-7; D ambiguous. The sequencing sample was made of blood. The CDR3 DNA is TGTGCCAGCAGTGAAGATTATGGCGTCTCCTACGAGCAGTACTTC. Protein: CASSEDYGVSYEQYF.